This T cell receptor beta chain came from a study of T cell repertoires in aging, cancer and after chemotherapy. About the research overall: Donor ages fell into six groups from 30 or younger up to 70 or older. Study results and caveats: Rebound thymic output was suggested by rising median generation probability during chemotherapy in each cancer cohort. Age-matched healthy donors had significantly more diverse, less clonal blood TCR repertoires than untreated cancer patients.

CDR1 MNHEY and CDR2 SVGAGI come from the germline V gene. The CDR3 length is 15 residues. Trimming left V 6 bases short and J 2 bases short, with 14 bases between. In the case of this clonotype: Its antigen is as yet unknown.

Multiplex touch-down PCR with TRB-A/B primers amplified rearranged V-D-J TRB sequences. TCRdb re-called the multiplex PCR reads with MiXCR, one entry per CDR3 protein. The profile shows some 8,000 distinct CDR3 sequences, around two fifths of them singletons. The template was genomic DNA from peripheral blood, not RNA. Material for sequencing was blood. This TCR came from a human donor in good health. The gene calls are TRBV6-5 and TRBJ1-5; a weak D match, TRBD1 (6 bases). The CDR3 here is CASSSGSGGNQPQHF. The CDR3 DNA reads as TGTGCCAGCAGCTCAGGGTCAGGGGGCAATCAGCCCCAGCATTTT.